This T cell receptor (beta chain) was captured in a study of blood T cell repertoires in COVID-19. Study-wide background: The origin of the acute and convalescent COVID-19 samples was the United States, Italy and Spain.

The protocol was immunoSEQ multiplex PCR, while the TCRdb copy is restricted to in-frame clones and leaves out a portion. The sample lists some 35,000 clones, roughly 78% occurring once. J lost 3 bases, V lost 0 bases, and 2 bases had no gene match. CDR3 length: 14 residues. CDR1 is SGDLS, CDR2 YYNGEE, per germline. The sequence was collected from an elderly man with active or convalescent COVID-19. Material for sequencing was peripheral blood. The chain carries TRBV9 and TRBJ2-7, with 8 positions matching TRBD1. This CDR3 is CASSVGTGHYEQYF. DNA for the CDR3: TGTGCCAGCAGCGTAGGGACAGGGCACTACGAGCAGTACTTC.